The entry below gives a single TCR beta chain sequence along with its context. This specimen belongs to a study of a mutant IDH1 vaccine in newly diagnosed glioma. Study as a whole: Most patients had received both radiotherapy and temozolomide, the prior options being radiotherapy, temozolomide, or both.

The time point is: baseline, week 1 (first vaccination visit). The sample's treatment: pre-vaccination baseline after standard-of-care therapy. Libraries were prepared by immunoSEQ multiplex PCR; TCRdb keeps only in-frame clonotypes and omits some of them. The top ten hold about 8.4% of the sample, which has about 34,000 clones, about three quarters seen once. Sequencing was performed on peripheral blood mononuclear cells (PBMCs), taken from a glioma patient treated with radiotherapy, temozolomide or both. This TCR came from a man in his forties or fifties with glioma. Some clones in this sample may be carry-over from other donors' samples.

The CDR3, as DNA: TGTGCCAGCGCCCCGGACACTCACAATGAGCAGTTCTTC. It translates to CASAPDTHNEQFF. The chain links TRBV6-4 to TRBJ2-1, with D perhaps TRBD1 (5 bases). The V end was cut by 8 bases, the J end by 5 bases, with 13 bases between. The CDR3 is 13 residues long. Germline V gene data show CDR1 as MRHNA and CDR2 as SNTAGT.